This entry lists 23 T cell receptor beta chains sequenced from one sample in a study of T-cell memory formation after mild COVID-19. MiXCR, applied by TCRdb to the 5' RACE reads, yields one record per CDR3 protein. The table lists 350,000 to 450,000 distinct CDR3 sequences, about an eighth of them singletons, with roughly 22% in the top ten. Source material: PBMCs or a T cell subset sorted from them (not recorded which). The receptors stem from a man younger than 35 who had mild COVID-19 (a few samples of this study predate the infection). Cell type and time point are not known.

This clonotype was seen more than once but under ten times. This rearrangement joins TRBV7-2 to TRBJ2-7; D possibly uses TRBD1 or TRBD2 (6 bases each). CDR1 is SGHTA and CDR2 is FQGNSA in the germline V gene. V lost 3 bases and J lost 6, with 9 bases in between. The CDR3 length is 12 residues. The CDR3 spells CASSFRGAEQYV. The CDR3 DNA follows: TGTGCCAGCAGCTTTAGGGGGGCCGAGCAGTACGTC.

The V gene is TRBV7-6, the J gene TRBJ2-2, with TRBD2 matching 16 bases. The CDR3 sequence is 17 residues long. Germline V gene lookup returns CDR1 SGHVS and CDR2 FNYEAQ. Germline trimming cut 6 bases from V and 4 bases from J; bases unmatched to any gene: 5. The CDR3, as DNA: TGTGCCAGCAGTCGGGGACTAGCGGGGGGGCCCACCGGGGAGCTGTTTTTT. Amino acids: CASSRGLAGGPTGELFF.

The V gene is TRBV5-1, the J gene TRBJ2-7, with 7 bases aligning to TRBD1. V lost 2 bases, J lost 3 bases, and 5 bases stayed unmatched. This CDR3 is 14 amino acids long. Germline V lookup: CDR1 SGHRS, CDR2 YFSETQ. The CDR3 region is CASSFGDSLYEQYF. CDR3 DNA sequence: TGCGCCAGCAGCTTCGGGGACAGTCTCTACGAGCAGTACTTC.

This clonotype was seen a handful of times. This sequence joins TRBV6-5 and TRBJ1-1, with a weak D call TRBD1 (6 bases). This CDR3 has 14 residues. V gave up 3 bases and J gave up 2 bases, with 10 bases separating them. Germline CDR1 is MNHEY and CDR2 is SVGAGI. In nucleotides, the CDR3 is TGTGCCAGCAGTTATGACAGGAAAAACACTGAAGCTTTCTTT. Translated: CASSYDRKNTEAFF.

This clonotype was seen more than once but under ten times. J is TRBJ2-7 and V is TRBV4-3; D may be TRBD1 (5 bases). The germline CDR1 and CDR2 sequences are LGHNA and YSLEER. The V and J ends lost 0 bases and 5 bases respectively, with 11 bases between them. The length of the CDR3 is 14 residues. For the CDR3, the DNA is TGCGCCAGCAGCCAAGATAAAGGCAGGGACGAGCAGTACTTC. It codes for CASSQDKGRDEQYF.

This clonotype has a handful of counts. The chain employs TRBV14 and TRBJ2-4; 8 bases align to TRBD1. Germline CDR1 and CDR2: SGHDN and FVKESK. The CDR3 is 13 amino acids. With 4 bases clipped from V and 7 bases from J, the junction kept 3 bases outside the gene matches. CDR3 DNA sequence: TGTGCCAGCAGCCGACAGGGGTCCAACATTCAGTACTTC. Translating it yields CASSRQGSNIQYF.

The chain has TRBV7-6 and TRBJ2-1, with 10 bases lining up with TRBD2. The V and J ends lost 7 bases and 10 bases, in that order; junction bases with no gene match: 19. The CDR3 has 17 amino acids. Germline lookup yields CDR1 SGHVS and CDR2 FNYEAQ. CDR3 protein: CASTQRTSGWGDDEQFF. The CDR3 DNA follows: TGTGCCAGCACCCAAAGGACTAGCGGTTGGGGGGACGACGAGCAGTTCTTC. Using reference TRBV7-6 and TRBJ2-1 for the parts outside the CDR3, the full variable domain is GAGVSQSPRYKVTKRGQDVALRCDPISGHVSLYWYRQALGQGPEFLTYFNYEAQQDKSGLPNDRFSAERPEGSISTLTIQRTEQRDSAMYRCASTQRTSGWGDDEQFFGPGTRLTVL.

The V gene is TRBV11-2, the J gene TRBJ2-4; D unresolved. Trimming removed 0 bases at V and 2 bases at J, with 8 bases between. The CDR3 extends over 15 amino acids. Per germline, CDR1 SGHAT and CDR2 FQNNGV. The chain's CDR3 is CASSLDWGTKNIQYF. Written as DNA, the CDR3 is TGTGCCAGCAGCTTAGACTGGGGAACCAAAAACATTCAGTACTTC.

This clonotype turned up a few times. The chain has TRBV7-8 and TRBJ1-1, with D uncertain. CDR1 and CDR2 from the germline V gene are SGHVS and FQNEAQ. CDR3 length: 12 amino acids. With 4 bases removed from V and 4 bases from J, the gap between germline ends came to 7 bases. The CDR3 spells CASSSSRTEAFF. DNA of the CDR3: TGTGCCAGCAGCTCCTCCCGCACTGAAGCTTTCTTT.

This clonotype was observed a handful of times. V usage is TRBV9 and J usage is TRBJ1-2, with TRBD1 as a possible D gene (5 bases). This CDR3 spans 13 amino acids. In germline, CDR1 is SGDLS, CDR2 YYNGEE. Trimming shortened V by 1 base and J by 7 bases, and 11 bases separated the two germline ends. In nucleotides, the CDR3 is TGTGCCAGCAGCGTATCTGGGGGGAGTGGCTACACCTTC. Translated, it gives CASSVSGGSGYTF.

The rearrangement uses TRBV3-1 and TRBJ1-1; D gene unclear. CDR1 and CDR2 from the germline V gene are LGHDT and YNNKEL (reference sequence). The V gene lost 4 bases and the J gene lost 11 bases, with 14 bases spanning the gap. CDR3 length: 12 residues. DNA of the CDR3: TGTGCCAGCAGCCCCAGGACGGGTAAGGCTTTCTTT. It is translated as CASSPRTGKAFF.

V is TRBV6-2 or TRBV6-3 and J is TRBJ2-7; possibly TRBD1 for D (6 bases). The CDR3 is made up of 16 amino acids. V lost 4 bases and J lost 0, with 16 bases in between. The germline V gene has CDR1 MNHEY and CDR2 SVGEGT. The CDR3: CASSFLQGPLSYEQYF. The CDR3 DNA sequence: TGTGCCAGCAGTTTTCTGCAGGGGCCCCTCTCCTACGAGCAGTACTTC.

CDR3 DNA sequence: TGTGCCAGTCGGTTGGGGACTGGGGCCAACGTCCTGACTTTC. This sequence encodes CASRLGTGANVLTF. This chain joins TRBV6-5 and TRBJ2-6; no firm D call. The V end was cut by 9 bases, the J end by 2 bases, with 11 bases between. This CDR3 contains 14 residues. Per the germline V gene, CDR1 is MNHEY and CDR2 is SVGAGI.

This clonotype appeared many times. The genes are TRBV6-2 or TRBV6-3 and TRBJ2-2, with unresolved D. Germline assignment: CDR1 MNHEY and CDR2 SVGEGT. This CDR3 region has 14 residues. Between the trimmed V and J ends, which lost 6 bases and 4 bases, there was a span of 12 bases. CDR3 loop: CASSLRVATGELFF. The CDR3 nucleotides read TGTGCCAGCAGCCTTCGTGTGGCCACCGGGGAGCTGTTTTTT.

The genes are TRBV9 and TRBJ2-5; weak D call: TRBD2 (5 bases). The CDR3 covers 13 residues. The V gene's germline CDR1 is SGDLS and CDR2 YYNGEE. V shed 0 bases and J shed 9 bases, with 12 bases lying between them. This CDR3 reads CASSVGGYEPQYF. The DNA of the CDR3 is TGTGCCAGCAGCGTAGGCGGGTACGAGCCCCAGTACTTC.

In this sample, this clonotype turned up a few times. The chain carries TRBV7-9 and TRBJ2-2; unclear D gene. Trimming pared 3 bases from V and 3 bases from J, leaving 11 bases between. This CDR3 has 15 residues. The germline gives CDR1 SEHNR, CDR2 FQNEAQ (reference sequence). In DNA form, the CDR3 reads TGTGCCAGCAGCTTCGGCCGCCGGTACACCGGGGAGCTGTTTTTT. Translated, it gives CASSFGRRYTGELFF.

This clonotype showed up just a few times. The chain recombines TRBV2 with TRBJ2-7; D gene unclear. This CDR3 comprises 14 residues. CDR1 is SNHLY and CDR2 is FYNNEI in the germline V gene. The V gene lost 3 bases and the J gene lost 2 bases, with 11 bases spanning the gap. CDR3 sequence reads: CASSDYTAAYEQYF. DNA of the CDR3: TGTGCCAGCAGTGACTACACAGCTGCCTACGAGCAGTACTTC.

The chain couples TRBV11-1 to TRBJ2-1; D tentatively fits TRBD1 or TRBD2 (5 bases each). CDR3 length equals 12 residues. Trimming removed 6 bases from V and 10 bases from J, with 13 bases in between. The germline gives CDR1 SGHAT, CDR2 FQDESV (reference sequence). The CDR3 DNA sequence: TGTGCCAGCAGTCACGGGACGGCCGAGCAGTTCTTC. Translated: CASSHGTAEQFF.

The chain combines TRBV3-1 with TRBJ1-5; D is ambiguous. Trimming cost V 0 bases and J 7 bases, with 13 bases left between them. The CDR3 totals 15 residues. Germline CDR1 LGHDT, CDR2 YNNKEL (reference sequence). CDR3 sequence: CASSQDIGSAQPQHF. DNA of the CDR3: TGTGCCAGCAGCCAAGATATCGGCAGCGCCCAGCCCCAGCATTTT.

At least ten counts were recorded for this clonotype. The chain combines TRBV4-1 with TRBJ2-7; 9 bases map to TRBD1. The CDR3 covers 16 residues. J gave up 5 bases and V 4 bases, and 12 bases lay outside the gene matches. Germline V gene lookup returns CDR1 MGHRA and CDR2 YSYEKL. The CDR3 loop is CASSLKTGGAVHEQYF. The DNA of the CDR3 is TGCGCCAGCAGCCTAAAAACAGGGGGCGCGGTCCACGAGCAGTACTTC.

This clonotype was detected a few times. The genes are TRBV5-1 and TRBJ2-2, with 7 bases lining up with TRBD2. Germline V gene sequence: CDR1 SGHRS, CDR2 YFSETQ. V gave up 1 base and J gave up 6 bases; unmatched junction bases: 9. The CDR3 has 16 residues. The CDR3 DNA sequence: TGCGCCAGCAGCTTGCTGACTGCGGCGGGGGCCGGGGAGCTGTTTTTT. Translation gives CASSLLTAAGAGELFF.

This clonotype was recorded a few times. The chain links TRBV5-1 to TRBJ2-1, with TRBD1 matching 8 bases. Germline trimming cut 4 bases from V and 9 bases from J; bases unmatched to any gene: 9. In germline, CDR1 is SGHRS, CDR2 YFSETQ. This CDR3 has 14 residues. CDR3 coding DNA: TGCGCCAGCAGCGGACGGACAGGGATTGGTGAGCAGTTCTTC. This sequence encodes CASSGRTGIGEQFF.

A few counts support this clonotype. This rearrangement joins TRBV9 to TRBJ2-3; 7 bases are shared with TRBD1. Germline CDR1 and CDR2: SGDLS and YYNGEE. The CDR3 covers 14 residues. V lost 0 bases, J lost 5 bases, and 3 bases stayed unmatched. CDR3 region: CASSVGDREDTQYF. As DNA, the CDR3 is TGTGCCAGCAGCGTAGGAGACAGGGAAGATACGCAGTATTTT.